These T cell receptor beta chains were read from a single sample in a study of Ad26.COV2.S vaccination and SARS-CoV-2 variants. Here immunoSEQ multiplex PCR was the method, and the copy in TCRdb shows in-frame clones only, minus some. The sample consists of hundreds of thousands of clones, around 90% of them appearing once. Sample: peripheral blood, taken in a trial of Ad26.COV2.S vaccine versus placebo. Every receptor here comes from a person between 18 and 60 years old who received the Ad26.COV2.S COVID-19 vaccine or a placebo. CDR3s leave out the opening cysteine and the closing phenylalanine or tryptophan.

V | CDR3
TRBV4-3 | ASSQGVAGETPQETQY
TRBV27 | ASSSASGPSTDTQY
TRBV5-1 | ASSLARLDTEAF
TRBV30 | AIDEGGNQPQH
TRBV3-1/TRBV3-2 | ASSPGTGDLGYEQY
TRBV2 | ASTAGTGGNEQC
TRBV5-4 | ASSPTPPSGGAGDTQY
TRBV12-3/TRBV12-4 | ASSFTGNYGYT
TRBV7-9 | ASSLGDGYT
TRBV20-1 | SASRPVNNQPQH
TRBV5-1 | ASSSDRDEQY
TRBV2 | ASSEGLYTGPTNEKLF
TRBV5-5 | ASSPATGLAGTDTQY
TRBV11-2 | ASSLQTDTQY
TRBV7-3 | ASSLTPTGWDEQY
TRBV30 | AWSVAGTYEQY
TRBV29-1 | SVGGGDSYEQY
TRBV5-1 | ASSLLQGANNEQF
TRBV7-9 | ASSSPGQVTGELF
TRBV19 | ASNPPPRTGGDAGELF
TRBV11-2 | ASSLFSRPYNSPLH
TRBV15 | ATSRDAIYKQY
TRBV11-1 | ASSSAPSGEETQY
TRBV27 | ASSLLGGGRAYEQY
TRBV5-4 | ASGAGLANTGELF
TRBV30 | AWSGLARETQY
TRBV5-6 | ASSLQGSSSGYT
TRBV6-5 | ASSSGQGLLGEAF
TRBV27 | ASSYQTGGETQY
TRBV29-1 | SVEGWGADYGYT
TRBV29-1 | SIRGGGDTEAF
TRBV4-3 | ASSQISGASSYNEQF
TRBV20-1 | SASGLAGINTDTQY
TRBV4-3 | ASSQDNQDTEAF
TRBV3-1/TRBV3-2 | ASSPIRTGGNTEAF
TRBV7-3 | ASSSTGSGTKNIQY
TRBV7-2 | ASSALAGTPNYGYT
TRBV9 | ASSVGGTGNNEQF
TRBV2 | ASMPGMGDTQY
TRBV4-1 | ASSQEEWTWTSNQPQH
TRBV2 | ASSELGLHNEQF
TRBV7-7 | ASSLGGAPSEKLF
TRBV3-1/TRBV3-2 | ASSQGPAGAGGELF
TRBV7-3 | ASSRDRGLGYT
TRBV18 | ASSPLGYNEQF
TRBV6-2/TRBV6-3 | ASSYGSGSSYEQY
TRBV5-5 | ASSADYTEAF
TRBV7-3 | ASSLSGGGPPYNEQF
TRBV6-6 | ASHRAFQPQH
TRBV5-1 | ASSLIPGTPVNEKLF
TRBV5-6 | ASSRDPGSQY